What follows are 32 T cell receptor beta chains derived from one specimen sequenced in a study of vaccination effects on CD4 cells after COVID-19. The assay was immunoSEQ multiplex PCR, and TCRdb's table has in-frame clones only and misses some. Of tens of thousands of clones listed, roughly four fifths are singletons. Under the ViraFEST assay, PBMC were stimulated with viral peptide pools so that antigen-specific CD4+ T cells expanded. Sequencing was performed afterwards. Cells that had been cultured for nine to eleven days were the source of isolated CD4+ T cells. Their antigens remain unidentified. The specimen was CD4+ T cells from PBMCs cultured with HCoV-229E spike peptides, collected before COVID-19 vaccination. All receptors derive from a human donor who received a COVID-19 vaccine.

V gene TRBV5-8 combines with J gene TRBJ2-2; 8 nucleotides line up with TRBD1. Germline values: CDR1 SGHTS, CDR2 YDEGEE. With V trimmed by 0 bases and J by 2 bases, 9 bases remained unmatched. The CDR3 runs to 18 residues. CDR3 sequence (DNA): TGTGCCAGCAGCTTGGCCCCCGGGACAGGAGCAAACACCGGGGAGCTGTTTTTT. Its protein is CASSLAPGTGANTGELFF. The variable domain in full, completed from reference TRBV5-8 and TRBJ2-2, reads EAGVTQSPTHLIKTRGQQATLRCSPISGHTSVYWYQQALGLGLQFLLWYDEGEERNRGNFPPRFSGRQFPNYSSELNVNALELEDSALYLCASSLAPGTGANTGELFFGEGSRLTVL.

This rearrangement joins TRBV24-1 to TRBJ2-5; 7 bases fit TRBD1. Per the germline V gene, CDR1 is KGHDR and CDR2 is SFDVKD. The V and J ends lost 2 bases and 5 bases, in that order; junction bases with no gene match: 7. The CDR3 contains 15 residues. The CDR3 DNA sequence: TGTGCCACCAGTGATTCTGGCAGGGGGAAGGAGACCCAGTACTTC. It is translated as CATSDSGRGKETQYF.

This chain uses TRBV2 with TRBJ2-5; no clear D. V lost 8 bases and J lost 5, with 15 bases in between. The CDR3 is 13 residues long. Germline lookup yields CDR1 SNHLY and CDR2 FYNNEI. Here the CDR3 reads CASGQAPIETQYF. CDR3 sequence (DNA): TGTGCCAGCGGCCAAGCCCCTATTGAGACCCAGTACTTC. The full variable domain, in which reference TRBV2 and TRBJ2-5 provide the parts outside the CDR3, is EPEVTQTPSHQVTQMGQEVILRCVPISNHLYFYWYRQILGQKVEFLVSFYNNEISEKSEIFDDQFSVERPDGSNFTLKIRSTKLEDSAMYFCASGQAPIETQYFGPGTRLLVL.

The chain has TRBV5-1 and TRBJ2-4, with D maybe TRBD2 (7 bases). CDR1 SGHRS and CDR2 YFSETQ come from the germline V gene. V lost 3 bases, J lost 5 bases, and 12 bases lay in between. The CDR3 loop spans 14 amino acids. CDR3 DNA: TGCGCCAGCAGCTCGAGGGGGGGAGAAAACATTCAGTACTTC. Translation: CASSSRGGENIQYF.

CDR3 residues: CASSLGAASSYEQYV. The CDR3 nucleotides read TGTGCCAGCAGTTTAGGGGCGGCGAGCTCCTACGAGCAGTACGTC. This rearrangement joins TRBV28 to TRBJ2-7; TRBD1 might be the D (5 bases). V lost 2 bases and J 0 bases, leaving 11 bases between the germline ends. Germline values: CDR1 MDHEN, CDR2 SYDVKM. The CDR3 consists of 15 residues.

This clone has a handful of counts. This chain links TRBV5-1 with TRBJ1-1; D uncertain. The germline V gene has CDR1 SGHRS and CDR2 YFSETQ. CDR3 length: 16 amino acids. Trimming pared 0 bases from V and 1 base from J, leaving 13 bases between. The CDR3 DNA reads TGCGCCAGCAGCTTGGGATATCGGGGAGAGAACACTGAAGCTTTCTTT. Residues: CASSLGYRGENTEAFF.

This chain connects TRBV5-1 to TRBJ2-5; no firm D call. The V end lost 0 bases, the J end lost 12 bases, and 9 bases lay between the germline ends. The CDR3 consists of 11 residues. CDR1 SGHRS and CDR2 YFSETQ come from the germline V gene. The CDR3 region is CASSLGFSKYF. The CDR3 nucleotides are TGCGCCAGCAGCTTGGGGTTCAGCAAGTACTTC.

This clone was seen just once. This chain uses TRBV5-1 with TRBJ2-5; D possibly uses TRBD1 or TRBD2 (6 bases each). The length of the CDR3 is 16 residues. Germline assignment: CDR1 SGHRS and CDR2 YFSETQ. Trimming cost V 4 bases and J 1 base, with 17 bases left between them. The CDR3 DNA reads TGCGCCAGCAGCCCAGGGGCGGGGACGAGCCAAGAGACCCAGTACTTC. It translates to CASSPGAGTSQETQYF.

This sequence joins TRBV7-5 and TRBJ1-5; the table's D call of TRBD1 was not tested on the DNA. TRBV7-5 corresponds to a pseudogene. The length of the CDR3 is 16 residues. CDR3 in amino acids: CASRPGQANSNQPQHF. Written as DNA, the CDR3 is TGTGCCAGTAGACCGGGACAAGCTAATAGCAATCAGCCCCAGCATTTT.

This chain links TRBV7-9 with TRBJ1-6; D is undetermined. Per the germline V gene, CDR1 is SEHNR and CDR2 is FQNEAQ (reference sequence). V lost 3 bases and J 8 bases, leaving 17 bases between the germline ends. The CDR3 runs to 16 residues. CDR3 protein: CASSLQAGDRHSPLHF. The CDR3, as DNA: TGTGCCAGCAGCTTGCAAGCCGGAGATAGGCATTCACCCCTCCACTTT.

The chain has TRBV5-1 and TRBJ2-5; TRBD2 agrees at 8 bases. The junction had 6 bases not matched to a gene; V was cut back by 7 bases and J by 4 bases. Per germline, CDR1 SGHRS and CDR2 YFSETQ. The CDR3 consists of 13 residues. In DNA, the CDR3 is TGCGCCAGCCGCCCCGGGGGGGGAGAGACCCAGTACTTC. Residues: CASRPGGGETQYF.

The V gene is TRBV30, the J gene TRBJ1-1; 10 positions agree with TRBD1. The V segment lost 2 bases and the J segment 1 base; nucleotides outside the gene matches: 10. CDR3 size: 17 residues. Per germline, CDR1 GTSNPN and CDR2 SVGIG (reference sequence). The CDR3 DNA follows: TGTGCCTGGAGTCCCAGACAGGGGGCGAGGTCGAACACTGAAGCTTTCTTT. This gives the protein CAWSPRQGARSNTEAFF.

V and J are TRBV10-3 and TRBJ2-3; D is unclear. The V gene lost 4 bases and the J gene lost 5 bases, with 7 bases spanning the gap. CDR3 size: 12 residues. The germline V gene has CDR1 ENHRY and CDR2 SYGVKD. The CDR3 reads CAISGLEDTQYF. The DNA of the CDR3 is TGTGCCATCAGTGGTTTAGAAGATACGCAGTATTTT.

CDR3 region: CASSFGQGPAGGYGYTF. The DNA for the CDR3 is TGTGCCAGCAGTTTCGGACAGGGGCCCGCAGGGGGCTATGGCTACACCTTC. This rearrangement joins TRBV27 to TRBJ1-2, with 9 bases identical to TRBD1. The CDR3 consists of 17 residues. Per the germline V gene, CDR1 is MNHEY and CDR2 is SMNVEV (reference sequence). The J segment lost 4 bases and the V segment lost 3 bases, leaving 12 bases of the junction unmatched.

The chain joins TRBV5-1 to TRBJ1-6, with 7 bases lining up with TRBD1. Losses at the gene ends were 4 bases for V and 4 bases for J; bases not matched to a gene: 5. Per the germline V gene, CDR1 is SGHRS and CDR2 is YFSETQ. CDR3 length: 15 amino acids. The DNA for the CDR3 is TGCGCCAGCAGCGTATCGGGACAGTATAATTCACCCCTCCACTTT. Its protein product is CASSVSGQYNSPLHF.

This clone was observed a few times. V is TRBV4-1 and J is TRBJ2-3; 16 bases match TRBD2. The CDR3 sequence is 20 residues long. Trimming removed 2 bases from V and 5 bases from J; junction bases left unmatched: 13. Germline CDR1 MGHRA, CDR2 YSYEKL. The DNA for the CDR3 is TGCGCCAGCAGCCAAAGGGCGGGGACTAGCGGGGGGGCCAACGGAGATACGCAGTATTTT. Amino acids: CASSQRAGTSGGANGDTQYF.

The chain has TRBV3-1 (or the pseudogene TRBV3-2) and TRBJ1-1; D is ambiguous. The CDR3 extends over 14 amino acids. The germline V gene has CDR1 LGHDT and CDR2 YNNKEL (reference sequence). Trimming removed 0 bases at V and 9 bases at J, with 14 bases between. CDR3 in DNA: TGTGCCAGCAGCCAAGATGCGACCGCCCCTAAAGCTTTCTTT. Translating it yields CASSQDATAPKAFF.

The chain combines TRBV28 with TRBJ2-5; 8 positions agree with TRBD2. Germline lookup yields CDR1 MDHEN and CDR2 SYDVKM. V trimming: 5 bases; J trimming: 4 bases; junction bases outside the gene matches: 6. The CDR3 has 14 amino acids. The CDR3 nucleotides read TGTGCCAGCAGTGGGCGGGGGGCGGGAGAGACCCAGTACTTC. Amino acids: CASSGRGAGETQYF.

The chain is built from TRBV5-6 and TRBJ2-7; no clear D. Trimming stripped 0 bases from V and 3 bases from J, with 19 bases between. Germline CDR1 SGHDT, CDR2 YYEEEE. This CDR3 has 17 residues. CDR3 amino acids: CASSLDVSVGSSYEQYV. The CDR3 DNA reads TGTGCCAGCAGCTTGGACGTTTCGGTCGGCAGCAGCTACGAGCAGTACGTC.

This clone turned up a few times. The chain uses TRBV6-6 and TRBJ1-2; D possibly corresponds to TRBD1 (6 bases). Between the trimmed V and J ends, which lost 6 bases and 6 bases, there was a span of 17 bases. The CDR3 has 14 amino acids. Per the germline V gene, CDR1 is MNHNY and CDR2 is SVGAGI (reference sequence). This CDR3 reads CASRARGGGDGYTF. In DNA form, the CDR3 reads TGTGCCAGCAGGGCACGGGGAGGGGGTGATGGCTACACCTTC.

The rearrangement links TRBV3-1 (or the pseudogene TRBV3-2) to TRBJ2-1, with 11 bases identical to TRBD2. Trimming removed 6 bases from V and 0 bases from J; junction bases left unmatched: 1. From germline, CDR1 is LGHDT and CDR2 YNNKEL (reference sequence). The CDR3 contains 15 residues. In DNA form, the CDR3 reads TGTGCCAGCAGACTAGCGGGGGCCTCCTACAATGAGCAGTTCTTC. Its translation: CASRLAGASYNEQFF.

This chain joins TRBV5-5 and TRBJ1-5; 10 bases are shared with TRBD1. Germline trimming cut 2 bases from V and 6 bases from J; bases unmatched to any gene: 8. The germline gives CDR1 SGHKS, CDR2 YYEKEE (reference sequence). CDR3 length equals 16 residues. DNA of the CDR3: TGTGCCAGCAGCTTTTCGTCGGGACAGGGGTTTCAGCCCCAGCATTTT. Translated: CASSFSSGQGFQPQHF. The full variable domain, with the rest looked up from reference TRBV5-5 and TRBJ1-5, is DAGVTQSPTHLIKTRGQQVTLRCSPISGHKSVSWYQQVLGQGPQFIFQYYEKEERGRGNFPDRFSARQFPNYSSELNVNALLLGDSALYLCASSFSSGQGFQPQHFGDGTRLSIL.

This chain links TRBV4-1 with TRBJ2-7; possible D gene TRBD1, 5 bases. This CDR3 spans 15 amino acids. Trimming shortened V by 1 base and J by 5 bases, and 15 bases separated the two germline ends. Germline CDR1 reads MGHRA; CDR2 reads YSYEKL. The CDR3: CASSQGGLRVDEQYV. CDR3 DNA sequence: TGCGCCAGCAGCCAAGGCGGTCTCAGGGTCGACGAGCAGTACGTC.

This chain uses TRBV19 with TRBJ2-5; D is undetermined. The CDR3 covers 12 residues. V was shortened by 6 bases and J by 1 base, with 6 bases between the two germline ends. The V gene's germline CDR1 is LNHDA and CDR2 SQIVND (reference sequence). The CDR3 nucleotides read TGTGCCAGTAGAAGTGGCCAAGAGACCCAGTACTTC. Protein product: CASRSGQETQYF.

The rearrangement links TRBV29-1 to TRBJ2-2, with D tentatively TRBD1 or TRBD2 (7 bases each). V was cut by 5 bases and J by 5 bases, with 15 bases left in between. The CDR3 runs to 14 residues. Germline assignment: CDR1 SQVTM and CDR2 ANQGSEA. CDR3 DNA sequence: TGCAGCGTTCCCGGGCAGGGGGGGACCGGGGAGCTGTTTTTT. Translated, it gives CSVPGQGGTGELFF.

The chain combines TRBV12-3 or TRBV12-4 with TRBJ2-3; D perhaps matches TRBD1 (5 bases). The CDR3 totals 13 residues. The V and J ends lost 7 bases and 0 bases respectively, with 8 bases between them. In DNA, the CDR3 is TGTGCCAGCAAGAAGGGGAGCACAGATACGCAGTATTTT. Its protein product is CASKKGSTDTQYF.

The CDR3 DNA follows: TGTGCCAGCAGCTTAGCGGGGGGAGGGGAGACCCAGTACTTC. Protein: CASSLAGGGETQYF. The genes are TRBV7-3 and TRBJ2-5; 8 bases are a match to TRBD2. J was trimmed by 5 bases and V by 2 bases; bases with no gene match: 4. CDR3 size: 14 residues. Germline loops: CDR1 SGHTA, CDR2 FQGTGA.

The V call is TRBV19, the J call TRBJ1-1; D remains unclear. The CDR3 contains 16 residues. Trimming took 7 bases from V and 1 from J, leaving 19 bases between them. The germline V gene encodes CDR1 LNHDA and CDR2 SQIVND (reference sequence). The CDR3 loop reads CASIRDTAPWNTEAFF. The CDR3 DNA sequence: TGTGCCAGTATTCGGGATACGGCGCCCTGGAACACTGAAGCTTTCTTT.

The chain joins TRBV4-1 to TRBJ2-5, with 10 bases matching TRBD2. V shed 1 base and J 9 bases; nucleotides not matched to a gene: 23. The CDR3 is made up of 20 amino acids. CDR1 is MGHRA, CDR2 YSYEKL, per germline. The CDR3 nucleotides read TGCGCCAGCAGCCAAGGAGGTCGTGGGGCTAGCGGGGGCCCGGGGATGGCCCAGTACTTC. Protein product: CASSQGGRGASGGPGMAQYF.

The chain employs TRBV24-1 and TRBJ2-3; possibly TRBD1 for D (7 bases). The length of the CDR3 is 14 residues. Trimming cost V 7 bases and J 2 bases, with 12 bases left between them. The germline gives CDR1 KGHDR, CDR2 SFDVKD. This CDR3 reads CATRQGRDTDTQYF. CDR3 in DNA: TGTGCCACCAGACAGGGGCGGGACACAGATACGCAGTATTTT.

CDR3 in DNA: TGTGCCAGCAGCTTAGCAGGGAACTCTGGGGCCAACGTCCTGACTTTC. Its translation: CASSLAGNSGANVLTF. The chain employs TRBV7-6 and TRBJ2-6, with D unclear. The CDR3 has 16 amino acids. The germline V gene encodes CDR1 SGHVS and CDR2 FNYEAQ. The ends were cut back, 0 bases at V and 0 bases at J, with 6 bases in the middle.

The chain carries TRBV19 and TRBJ1-3, with D possibly TRBD1 on 5 matching bases. The CDR3 loop spans 16 amino acids. V lost 4 bases and J 3 bases, leaving 16 bases between the germline ends. Germline V gene sequence: CDR1 LNHDA, CDR2 SQIVND (reference sequence). The CDR3 protein is CASSTRQRSLGNTIYF. The CDR3, as DNA: TGTGCCAGTAGTACTCGACAGCGGTCCCTTGGAAACACCATATATTTT.